The sequence of this T cell receptor (beta chain) was determined in a study of breast tumors, draining lymph nodes, adjacent tissues. Breast cancer patients provided tissue from their axillary draining lymph nodes. With 5 bases clipped from V and 8 bases from J, the junction kept 9 bases outside the gene matches. This CDR3 has 14 amino acids. In germline, CDR1 is MNHNS, CDR2 SASEGT. TCRdb processed the multiplex PCR reads anew with MiXCR; each CDR3 protein has one entry. The sample consists of around 300,000 distinct CDR3 sequences, over 25% of them appearing once. This clonotype was detected only a few times. The antigen is not known. Study-wide points: Tumors had less TCR diversity than lymph nodes, more than nontumor tissue. Data only fit, rather than demonstrated, lymph node origin of most tumor T cells.

This chain uses TRBV6-1 with TRBJ2-1, with 7 nucleotides matching TRBD2. The sequenced sample consisted of axillary lymph node tissue. This clonotype was obtained from a female donor with breast cancer. Some clones in this sample may be carry-over from other donors' samples. CDR3 sequence (DNA): TGTGCCAGCAGTTCTATACGGGGGGTCTATGAGCAGTTCTTC. It is translated as CASSSIRGVYEQFF.